The clone carrying this T cell receptor (beta chain) was observed a few times. Its cognate antigen is unknown. From the 5' RACE reads, TCRdb called clonotypes with MiXCR, one entry per CDR3 protein. The data show some 350,000 distinct CDR3 sequences, more than 9% seen once. These data are taken from a study of T cells after yellow fever vaccination. General study results and limits: Post-booster repertoires again held most primary-vaccination clones (about 96% CD4, about 90% CD8). It was a small share of clonotypes that appeared in both CD4 and CD8 compartments. Abundant clonotypes from the bulk population could get into FACS-sorted repertoires as contaminants. It was a weaker secondary response, yet one that peaked faster, at day 5 versus 15.

This receptor was taken from a man younger than 35 who received the YFV17D yellow fever vaccine. This specimen consisted of PBMCs, obtained on the day of the first yellow fever vaccination.

CDR3 nucleotide sequence: TGTGCCAGCTCACCACCGTCAAGGGGGTTCACTAGAGAGCAGTACTTC. Translated: CASSPPSRGFTREQYF. The chain employs TRBV18 and TRBJ2-7; D is possibly TRBD1 (6 bases). Germline CDR1 KGHSH, CDR2 LQKENI. This CDR3 is 16 amino acids long. The V gene lost 0 bases and the J gene lost 7 bases, with 19 bases spanning the gap.